This T cell receptor beta chain was documented in a study of T cells of healthy individuals (dated by TCRdb to between 2018 and 2020). For this clonotype: This clone's antigen is unknown. No base quality information exists; no much larger clone differs at one position.

Preparation of the library involved 5' RACE. The instrument was an Illumina MiSeq. The public sequencing data were trimmed at Q25 with fastp and processed into clonotypes with MiXCR by TCRdb, which kept only in-frame beta chains. Each entry is one CDR3 protein sequence, shown with its most common DNA and genes. The sample table holds 50,000 to 55,000 distinct CDR3 sequences, of which about 14% were seen once. The top ten hold about 15% of the sample. Ends trimmed: V by 4 bases, J by 7 bases; bases unmatched to a gene: 6. CDR1 and CDR2 are drawn from the germline V gene: SGDLS, YYNGEE. The CDR3 contains 14 residues, cysteine and phenylalanine counted. Only the CDR3 DNA is retained, 42 bases long and in frame from the first base.

The receptor was derived from a human donor in good health. Recombination connected TRBV9 to TRBJ2-1, with 9 middle bases fitting TRBD1. The DNA sequence is as follows: TGTGCCAGCAGCTCATACGACAGGGGGAATGAGCAGTTCTTC. It translates to CASSSYDRGNEQFF.